This is a list of T cell receptor beta chains from one sample in a study of CD8 T cells in ankylosing spondylitis. TCRdb re-analysed the 5' RACE reads in MiXCR, keeping a single row per CDR3 protein. Of around 770,000 distinct CDR3 sequences listed, about an eighth are singletons. The sequenced sample was blood, either unsorted or a sorted T cell fraction (not recorded which). The receptors here all came from a male donor with ankylosing spondylitis. CDR3s include the opening cysteine and the closing phenylalanine or tryptophan. Fields, in order: V gene, J gene, D gene, clone size, CDR3 protein, CDR3 DNA. D genes are given only for firm matches. Not all rows give a size; the values are once, few, many and, for expanded clones, a class.

TRBV20-1	TRBJ2-2	-	few	CSARGITGELFF	TGCAGTGCTCGCGGGATTACCGGGGAGCTGTTTTTT
TRBV28	TRBJ1-2	-	few	CASSRIGTNYGYTF	TGTGCCAGCAGCCGAATCGGTACTAACTATGGCTACACCTTC
TRBV6-1	TRBJ1-6	TRBD1	many	CASSLGQTFNSPLHF	TGTGCCAGCAGCCTGGGACAGACTTTTAATTCACCCCTCCACTTT
TRBV27	TRBJ1-2	-	few	CASRAISGTYGYTF	TGTGCCAGCAGGGCGATTTCAGGGACCTATGGCTACACCTTC
TRBV6-5	TRBJ2-3	-	few	CASSSESVGNTQYF	TGTGCCAGCAGTTCGGAGTCAGTTGGAAATACGCAGTATTTT
TRBV6-5	TRBJ1-1	-	many	CASSYSQGNTEAFF	TGTGCCAGCAGTTACTCCCAGGGGAACACTGAAGCTTTCTTT
TRBV7-2	TRBJ1-2	-	-	CASSLGQYQVGIGYTF	TGTGCCAGCAGCTTAGGGCAGTATCAGGTGGGAATCGGCTACACCTTC
TRBV7-2	TRBJ2-5	TRBD2	few	CASSMGLAGEGETQYF	TGTGCCAGCAGTATGGGACTAGCGGGAGAGGGGGAGACCCAGTACTTC
TRBV6-1	TRBJ2-5	-	-	CASTRGGIGETQYF	TGTGCCAGCACCCGAGGCGGGATTGGAGAGACCCAGTACTTC
TRBV20-1	TRBJ1-2	-	-	CSAPSGANYGYTF	TGCAGTGCCCCAAGCGGCGCTAACTATGGCTACACCTTC
TRBV11-2	TRBJ2-3	-	few	CASSFTTRPWDTQYF	TGTGCCAGCAGCTTCACGACTAGGCCGTGGGATACGCAGTATTTT
TRBV18	TRBJ2-3	-	-	CASSPVEQVYTDTQYF	TGTGCCAGCTCACCGGTTGAGCAGGTATACACAGATACGCAGTATTTT
TRBV6-6	TRBJ1-4	-	many	CASSQGTNEKLFF	TGTGCCAGCAGCCAAGGAACTAATGAAAAACTGTTTTTT
TRBV20-1	TRBJ1-2	-	-	CSASPRSSGYTF	TGCAGTGCTTCCCCTCGGTCGAGCGGCTACACCTTC
TRBV6-1	TRBJ2-7	TRBD2	few	CASSKLAGYYEQYF	TGTGCCAGCAGTAAACTAGCGGGATACTACGAGCAGTACTTC
TRBV6-1	TRBJ1-1	-	many	CASSPPRVPNTEAFF	TGTGCCAGCAGTCCACCCAGGGTCCCTAACACTGAAGCTTTCTTT
TRBV29-1	TRBJ2-1	TRBD2	many	CSVPGTSGRFGEQFF	TGCAGCGTTCCCGGGACTAGCGGGAGGTTTGGTGAGCAGTTCTTC
TRBV29-1	TRBJ1-2	TRBD1	-	CSVGDRAAAGYTF	TGCAGCGTTGGAGACAGGGCCGCCGCTGGCTACACCTTC
TRBV28	TRBJ2-1	TRBD1	-	CASRIAGGSYNEQFF	TGTGCCAGCAGGATCGCAGGGGGCAGCTACAATGAGCAGTTCTTC
TRBV6-1	TRBJ1-5	-	few	CASSEAWGSGQPQHF	TGTGCCAGCAGTGAAGCTTGGGGAAGTGGTCAGCCCCAGCATTTT
TRBV4-2	TRBJ1-1	-	-	CASSQGVRNTEAFF	TGTGCCAGCAGCCAGGGGGTGAGGAACACTGAAGCTTTCTTT
TRBV7-2	TRBJ2-1	TRBD1	-	CASSSTGMFNEQFF	TGTGCCAGCAGCTCGACAGGGATGTTCAATGAGCAGTTCTTC
TRBV4-3	TRBJ2-3	-	few	CASSQRDPTDTQYF	TGCGCCAGCAGCCAACGGGACCCCACAGATACGCAGTATTTT
TRBV6-2/TRBV6-3	TRBJ2-3	TRBD2	-	CASSYGTSGRGIDTQYF	TGTGCCAGCAGTTACGGGACTAGCGGGCGGGGGATAGATACGCAGTATTTT
TRBV20-1	TRBJ2-7	-	many	CSARDRALRGYEQYF	TGCAGTGCTAGAGATCGGGCCCTAAGGGGCTACGAGCAGTACTTC
TRBV4-2	TRBJ1-1	-	-	CASSQDLRSTEAFF	TGTGCCAGCAGCCAAGATCTACGGAGCACTGAAGCTTTCTTT
TRBV29-1	TRBJ1-1	TRBD1	few	CSVEGRTGNTEAFF	TGCAGCGTTGAAGGCAGGACAGGGAACACTGAAGCTTTCTTT
TRBV20-1	TRBJ2-5	-	-	CSARTGPETQYF	TGCAGTGCTAGAACGGGGCCGGAGACCCAGTACTTC
TRBV5-6	TRBJ2-1	-	few	CASSESWSAVQVYEQFF	TGTGCCAGCAGCGAGTCATGGTCGGCGGTCCAGGTCTATGAGCAGTTCTTC
TRBV7-2	TRBJ1-5	-	few	CASSFLGGPNQPQHF	TGTGCCAGCAGCTTTTTGGGAGGACCCAATCAGCCCCAGCATTTT
TRBV6-2/TRBV6-3	TRBJ2-7	-	-	CASSYVGWYEQYF	TGTGCCAGCAGTTACGTCGGGTGGTACGAGCAGTACTTC
TRBV6-1	TRBJ1-2	TRBD1	many	CASTLLTGTYGYTF	TGTGCCAGCACCCTGCTGACAGGGACCTATGGCTACACCTTC
TRBV7-2	TRBJ1-2	-	-	CASSPQGLIGGYTF	TGTGCCAGCAGCCCTCAGGGGTTGATAGGTGGCTACACCTTC
TRBV10-3	TRBJ1-2	-	few	CAYGEGYGYTF	TGTGCCTACGGGGAAGGCTATGGCTACACCTTC
TRBV4-3	TRBJ2-7	-	-	CASSRTLGTYEQYF	TGCGCCAGCAGCCGTACTTTGGGAACCTACGAGCAGTACTTC
TRBV27	TRBJ2-1	-	-	CASSSPYLSYNEQFF	TGTGCCAGCAGTTCCCCATACCTTTCCTACAATGAGCAGTTCTTC
TRBV6-5	TRBJ1-5	TRBD1	few	CASSYRGPNQPQHF	TGTGCCAGCAGTTACAGGGGGCCCAACCAGCCCCAGCATTTT
TRBV24-1	TRBJ2-1	TRBD2	-	CATSDFGTKNEQFF	TGTGCCACCAGTGATTTTGGGACTAAGAATGAGCAGTTCTTC
TRBV7-3	TRBJ2-1	TRBD1	few	CASSQGTGPGYNEQFF	TGTGCCAGCAGCCAAGGGACAGGCCCGGGGTACAATGAGCAGTTCTTC
TRBV20-1	TRBJ1-4	-	few	CSATWGRGLFF	TGCAGTGCTACTTGGGGGCGAGGGCTGTTTTTT
TRBV7-9	TRBJ2-1	-	-	CASSLARLVSDEQFF	TGTGCCAGCAGCTTAGCGCGACTAGTCTCCGATGAGCAGTTCTTC